One sample yielded the 16 T cell receptor beta chains listed below, sequenced in a study of CXCR3-negative and CXCR3-positive naive CD8 T cells. Researchers prepared the TRB cDNA libraries using 5' RACE with UMI labels. TCRdb processed the 5' RACE reads again and assigns one entry to each CDR3 protein, with no DNA. The data show approximately 7,000 distinct CDR3 sequences, and the top ten clones hold more than 1%. Sample: naive CXCR3- CD8+ T cells from blood. Subset in this sample: CD45RO-CCR7+CD27+CD95- naive CD8+ T cells lacking CXCR3 (TNR3-). The source is a human donor in good health. Some clones in this sample may be carry-over from other donors' samples.

The chain is built from TRBV9 and TRBJ1-6; the TCRdb call, TRBD1, lacks DNA for checking. CDR1 SGDLS and CDR2 YYNGEE come from the germline V gene. The CDR3 sequence is 17 residues long. The CDR3 is CASSVSPSGTEYSPLHF.

The CDR3 reads CASSQYAPGSAYEQYF. The gene calls are TRBV4-1 and TRBJ2-7; TCRdb returns TRBD1, unconfirmable since there is no DNA. This CDR3 is 16 amino acids long. CDR1 is MGHRA, CDR2 YSYEKL, per germline.

According to its frequency, this clonotype is medium-sized. The rearrangement links TRBV25-1 to TRBJ2-5; TCRdb indicates TRBD2, and absent DNA this call remains unverified. The CDR3 loop spans 14 amino acids. Germline V gives CDR1 MGHDK, CDR2 SYGVNS. This chain's CDR3 is CASSEGLVGETQYF. Full variable domain (remainder filled in from reference TRBV25-1 and TRBJ2-5): EADIYQTPRYLVIGTGKKITLECSQTMGHDKMYWYQQDPGMELHLIHYSYGVNSTEKGDLSSESTVSRIRTEHFPLTLESARPSHTSQYLCASSEGLVGETQYFGPGTRLLVL.

This clonotype is deemed medium-sized by its frequency. This chain connects TRBV4-2 to TRBJ2-7. Germline CDR1 and CDR2: LGHNA and YNFKEQ. There are 14 residues in the CDR3. This CDR3 reads CASSQDRAYYEQYF.

By frequency, this clonotype is medium-sized. This chain uses TRBV7-2 with TRBJ2-1; the D call of TRBD2 rests on TCRdb alone, since no DNA is present to check it. CDR3 length: 17 amino acids. Germline CDR1 reads SGHTA; CDR2 reads FQGNSA. CDR3 protein: CASSEAVAGPSYNEQFF.

This clonotype is medium-sized by frequency. The rearrangement links TRBV5-1 to TRBJ1-1; TCRdb reports TRBD1, a call that lacks DNA to check it against. CDR3 length: 14 amino acids. The germline V gene encodes CDR1 SGHRS and CDR2 YFSETQ. The CDR3 is CASSSGGQVIEAFF.

The CDR3 sequence is CASSERTGSVGEQYF. The chain links TRBV2 to TRBJ2-7; the TRBD1 assignment by TCRdb is unverifiable without DNA. There are 15 residues in the CDR3. Germline CDR1 reads SNHLY; CDR2 reads FYNNEI.

This clonotype is identified as medium-sized from frequency. The chain is built from TRBV5-1 and TRBJ2-7; without DNA, the TCRdb call of TRBD2 cannot be checked. CDR1 and CDR2 (germline): SGHRS, YFSETQ. The CDR3 has 18 amino acids. The chain's CDR3 is CASSLELGLAGESHEQYF.

By frequency, this clonotype is medium-sized. The chain carries TRBV15 and TRBJ2-3; TCRdb reports TRBD2, a call that lacks DNA to check it against. The V gene's germline CDR1 is LNHNV and CDR2 YYDKDF (reference sequence). The CDR3 runs 16 residues. CDR3 amino acids: CATSRVLAGGGDTQYF.

The rearrangement joins TRBV29-1 to TRBJ2-5; TCRdb selects TRBD2, and the lack of DNA leaves this call unchecked. Germline V gene data show CDR1 as SQVTM and CDR2 as ANQGSEA. The CDR3 is made up of 15 amino acids. The CDR3 loop reads CSVEDWLAGEETQYF.

The rearrangement links TRBV6-6 to TRBJ2-7; TCRdb indicates TRBD1, and absent DNA this call remains unverified. Germline lookup yields CDR1 MNHNY and CDR2 SVGAGI (reference sequence). The CDR3 contains 15 residues. The CDR3 protein is CASSYGGAGTDEQYF.

This chain uses TRBV27 with TRBJ2-3. The length of the CDR3 is 13 residues. Germline values: CDR1 MNHEY, CDR2 SMNVEV (reference sequence). This CDR3 is CASSLTGTDTQYF.

In terms of frequency, this clonotype is medium-sized. The rearrangement links TRBV6-5 to TRBJ2-1. CDR1 is MNHEY, CDR2 SVGAGI, per germline. This CDR3 contains 12 residues. The chain's CDR3 is CASSHQHNEQFF.

According to its frequency, this clonotype is medium-sized. This chain's CDR3 is CASSLVGTGSYEQYF. This rearrangement joins TRBV5-1 to TRBJ2-7; TCRdb calls TRBD1, which cannot be checked without DNA. CDR3 length equals 15 residues. Per the germline V gene, CDR1 is SGHRS and CDR2 is YFSETQ. Together with reference TRBV5-1 and TRBJ2-7, the CDR3 gives the full variable domain: KAGVTQTPRYLIKTRGQQVTLSCSPISGHRSVSWYQQTPGQGLQFLFEYFSETQRNKGNFPGRFSGRQFSNSRSEMNVSTLELGDSALYLCASSLVGTGSYEQYFGPGTRLTVT.

Judged by frequency, this clonotype is medium-sized. The chain is built from TRBV20-1 and TRBJ1-4. The CDR3 totals 15 residues. The germline CDR1 and CDR2 sequences are DFQATT and SNEGSKA (reference sequence). The CDR3 loop reads CSARYTPARDEKLFF.

CDR3 sequence: CSASQLLAASFTDTQYF. This chain links TRBV20-1 with TRBJ2-3; with no DNA, the TCRdb D assignment of TRBD2 cannot be verified. Germline values: CDR1 DFQATT, CDR2 SNEGSKA (reference sequence). The CDR3 covers 17 residues.